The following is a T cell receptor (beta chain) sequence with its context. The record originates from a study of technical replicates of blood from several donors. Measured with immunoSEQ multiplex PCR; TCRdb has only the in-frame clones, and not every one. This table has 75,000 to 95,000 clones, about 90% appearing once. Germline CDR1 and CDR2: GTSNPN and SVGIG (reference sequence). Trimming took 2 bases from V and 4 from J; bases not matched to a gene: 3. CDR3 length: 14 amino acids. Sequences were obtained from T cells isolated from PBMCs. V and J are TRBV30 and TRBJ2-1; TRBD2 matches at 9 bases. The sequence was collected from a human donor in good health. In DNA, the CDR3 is TGTGCCTGGAGTAGGCGGGGGGGGTACAATGAGCAGTTCTTC. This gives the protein CAWSRRGGYNEQFF. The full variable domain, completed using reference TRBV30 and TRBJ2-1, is SQTIHQWPATLVQPVGSPLSLECTVEGTSNPNLYWYRQAAGRGLQLLFYSVGIGQISSEVPQNLSASRPQDRQFILSSKKLLLSDSGFYLCAWSRRGGYNEQFFGPGTRLTVL.